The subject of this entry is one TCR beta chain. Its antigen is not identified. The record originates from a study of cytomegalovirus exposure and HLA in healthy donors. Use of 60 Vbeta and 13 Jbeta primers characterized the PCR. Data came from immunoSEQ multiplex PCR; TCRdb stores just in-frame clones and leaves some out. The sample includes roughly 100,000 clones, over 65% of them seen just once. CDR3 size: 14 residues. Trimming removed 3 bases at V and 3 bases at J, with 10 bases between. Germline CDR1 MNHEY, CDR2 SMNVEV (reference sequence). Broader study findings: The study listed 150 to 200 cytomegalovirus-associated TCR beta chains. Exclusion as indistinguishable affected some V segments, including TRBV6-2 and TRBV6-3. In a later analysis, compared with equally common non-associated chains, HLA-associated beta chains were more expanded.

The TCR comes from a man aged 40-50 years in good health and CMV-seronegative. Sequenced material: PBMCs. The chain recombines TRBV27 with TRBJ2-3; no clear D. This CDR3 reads CASSLYDETDTQYF. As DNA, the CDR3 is TGTGCCAGCAGTTTGTATGATGAGACAGATACGCAGTATTTT.